These T cell receptor beta chains were read from a single sample in a study of technical replicates of blood from a few donors. The assay was immunoSEQ multiplex PCR, and TCRdb's table has in-frame clones only and misses some. This sample has approximately 81,000 clones, with 75% to 85% found just once. Material for sequencing was PBMCs. Receptor source: a human donor in good health. Some clones in this sample may be carry-over from other donors' samples. Both conserved end residues are part of each CDR3. The D gene is left open where the match is weak. Not every row has a clone size; where given, it reads once, few, many or a size class.

J,size,D,V,CDR3,DNA
TRBJ2-3,-,TRBD2,TRBV4-2,CASSQPTGSRGMGLAGVAPDTQYF,TGTGCCAGCAGCCAACCAACAGGGTCGCGGGGGATGGGGCTAGCGGGCGTTGCCCCAGATACGCAGTATTTT
TRBJ2-2,-,-,TRBV18,CASSQDRRSTGELFF,TGTGCCAGCTCACAAGACAGGAGATCCACCGGGGAGCTGTTTTTT
TRBJ2-4,-,TRBD2,TRBV9,CASSSGLASSKNIQYF,TGTGCCAGCAGCTCGGGACTAGCGAGCTCCAAAAACATTCAGTACTTC
TRBJ2-5,-,TRBD1,TRBV7-9,CASSSDLDRVQTQYF,TGTGCCAGCAGCTCAGACCTGGACAGGGTACAGACCCAGTACTTC
TRBJ1-6,-,-,TRBV7-2,CASGGSSPLHF,TGTGCCTCCGGCGGGTCTTCACCCCTCCACTTT
TRBJ2-7,-,TRBD1,TRBV11-3,CASSQGTASYEQYF,TGTGCCAGCAGCCAAGGGACAGCCTCCTACGAGCAGTACTTC
TRBJ2-7,-,TRBD1,TRBV5-4,CASSLTGGPYEQYF,TGTGCCAGCAGCTTGACAGGGGGCCCCTACGAGCAGTACTTC
TRBJ2-7,-,TRBD1,TRBV4-3,CASSHRTGASEQYF,TGCGCCAGCAGCCATCGGACAGGGGCCAGCGAGCAGTACTTC
TRBJ1-5,few,-,TRBV5-8,CASSSSDSFNQPQHF,TGTGCCAGCAGCTCTTCTGACAGCTTTAATCAGCCCCAGCATTTT
TRBJ2-7,-,-,TRBV29-1,CSVSGASYEQYF,TGCAGCGTTTCAGGGGCATCCTACGAGCAGTACTTC
TRBJ2-5,-,TRBD2,TRBV27,CASRLAFEETQYF,TGTGCCAGCAGACTAGCGTTCGAGGAGACCCAGTACTTC
TRBJ2-1,-,-,TRBV9,CASSYSGGIGSYNEQFF,TGTGCCAGCAGCTATTCTGGGGGGATCGGGTCCTACAATGAGCAGTTCTTC
TRBJ1-1,-,TRBD1,TRBV7-9,CASSLGQGMTEAFF,TGTGCCAGCAGCCTGGGACAGGGGATGACTGAAGCTTTCTTT
TRBJ2-2,-,-,TRBV27,CASSIDRNTGELFF,TGTGCCAGCAGCATTGACAGAAACACCGGGGAGCTGTTTTTT
TRBJ2-5,-,TRBD2,TRBV5-8,CASSLEGSGRARETQYF,TGTGCCAGCAGCTTGGAAGGTAGCGGGAGGGCCAGGGAGACCCAGTACTTC
TRBJ1-2,-,-,TRBV5-4,CASSPGGLPYGYTF,TGTGCCAGCAGCCCGGGGGGACTCCCGTATGGCTACACCTTC
TRBJ1-2,once,TRBD1,TRBV19,CASSAPNTGDPIF,TGTGCCAGTAGCGCCCCCAACACAGGGGATCCCATCTTC
TRBJ2-7,-,-,TRBV7-2,CASSLVPEAYEQYF,TGTGCCAGCAGCTTAGTTCCAGAAGCCTACGAGCAGTACTTC
TRBJ1-1,-,-,TRBV4-1,CASSQVGSNTEAFF,TGCGCCAGCAGCCAAGTTGGGAGTAACACTGAAGCTTTCTTT
TRBJ2-7,-,-,TRBV7-2,CASSLGLGSSYEQYF,TGTGCCAGCAGCTTAGGGCTTGGCAGCTCCTACGAGCAGTACTTC
TRBJ2-7,few,-,TRBV4-1,CASSRSQGLGGYEQYF,TGCGCCAGCAGCCGAAGTCAGGGTCTGGGAGGATACGAGCAGTACTTC
TRBJ2-3,few,-,TRBV7-2,CASSLRGGGNTQYF,TGTGCCAGCAGCTTAAGGGGAGGGGGAAATACGCAGTATTTT
TRBJ2-3,-,TRBD2,TRBV29-1,CSVEDRTSGRDTQYF,TGCAGCGTTGAAGATCGGACTAGCGGGAGAGATACGCAGTATTTT
TRBJ2-7,-,-,TRBV21-1,CASSPPRQYPYEQYF,TGTGCCAGCAGCCCACCCCGACAGTACCCCTACGAGCAGTACTTC
TRBJ1-1,-,TRBD1,TRBV29-1,CSVIRQGGDTEAFF,TGCAGCGTTATTAGACAGGGGGGGGACACTGAAGCTTTCTTT
TRBJ2-6,-,TRBD2,TRBV11-2,CASSLVGGAPSGANVLTF,TGTGCCAGCAGCTTGGTCGGGGGGGCCCCCTCTGGGGCCAACGTCCTGACTTTC
TRBJ2-1,-,TRBD2,TRBV14,CASSQTSGRAWGNEQFF,TGTGCCAGCAGCCAAACTAGCGGGAGGGCCTGGGGGAATGAGCAGTTCTTC
TRBJ1-6,-,-,TRBV5-6,CASSLTGMNSPLHF,TGTGCCAGCAGCTTGACAGGGATGAATTCACCCCTCCACTTT
TRBJ1-2,-,-,TRBV9,CASSVIPGGDYGYTF,TGTGCCAGCAGCGTCATTCCGGGGGGGGACTATGGCTACACCTTC
TRBJ2-6,-,-,TRBV4-1,CASSQQGTGANVLTF,TGCGCCAGCAGCCAGCAGGGTACTGGGGCCAACGTCCTGACTTTC
TRBJ1-1,-,-,TRBV19,CASKSLGGVNTEAFF,TGTGCCAGTAAATCTTTGGGAGGAGTGAACACTGAAGCTTTCTTT
TRBJ2-1,-,-,TRBV7-3,CASSVQPSVLEGTSYNEQFF,TGTGCCAGCAGCGTACAGCCTAGCGTCCTCGAGGGGACTTCCTACAATGAGCAGTTCTTC
TRBJ2-7,-,-,TRBV4-1,CASSPPDGVSYEQYF,TGCGCCAGCAGCCCTCCTGACGGGGTCTCCTACGAGCAGTACTTC
TRBJ2-7,-,-,TRBV7-3,CASSQGRGYEQYF,TGTGCCAGCAGCCAAGGACGGGGCTACGAGCAGTACTTC
TRBJ2-5,-,TRBD1,TRBV18,CASSSTGGMETQYF,TGTGCCAGCTCATCGACAGGGGGTATGGAGACCCAGTACTTC
TRBJ2-1,-,-,TRBV19,CASSTSDSPYNEQFF,TGTGCCAGTAGTACTAGTGATTCCCCCTACAATGAGCAGTTCTTC
TRBJ1-3,-,TRBD1,TRBV5-1,CASSRQGDSGNTIYF,TGCGCCAGCAGCCGTCAGGGGGACTCTGGAAACACCATATATTTT
TRBJ1-4,-,-,TRBV6-1,CASRQGTNEKLFF,TGTGCCAGCAGGCAGGGTACTAATGAAAAACTGTTTTTT
TRBJ2-1,-,TRBD1,TRBV5-5,CASSLVAGGRSDLFF,TGTGCCAGCAGCTTGGTGGCAGGGGGACGTTCCGATCTGTTCTTC
TRBJ1-4,-,-,TRBV7-9,CASSPDSEKLFF,TGTGCCAGCAGCCCCGACAGTGAAAAACTGTTTTTT
TRBJ1-4,-,TRBD1,TRBV5-6,CASSSETGGGEKLFF,TGTGCCAGCAGCTCAGAGACAGGGGGTGGCGAAAAACTGTTTTTT
TRBJ2-3,once,TRBD2,TRBV6-4,CASSDGRGEDTQYF,TGTGCCAGCAGTGACGGACGGGGGGAAGATACGCAGTATTTT
TRBJ1-4,-,-,TRBV7-2,CASSVEAQGVGEKLFF,TGTGCCAGCAGCGTAGAGGCCCAAGGAGTTGGGGAAAAACTGTTTTTT
TRBJ2-7,-,TRBD2,TRBV5-4,CASSPRAQGLAGVEQYF,TGTGCCAGCAGCCCCCGGGCACAGGGACTAGCGGGGGTTGAGCAGTACTTC
TRBJ2-1,few,TRBD2,TRBV9,CASSVVGGRAVEQFF,TGTGCCAGCAGCGTAGTAGGAGGGAGGGCCGTTGAGCAGTTCTTC
TRBJ1-5,-,TRBD1,TRBV18,CASSTGLEQPQHF,TGTGCCAGCTCGACAGGGTTAGAGCAGCCCCAGCATTTT
TRBJ2-7,-,TRBD1,TRBV29-1,CSASGRGRYEQYF,TGCAGCGCAAGCGGCAGGGGGCGTTACGAGCAGTACTTC
TRBJ1-2,once,TRBD1,TRBV19,CASTEGQGVYGYTF,TGTGCCAGTACAGAGGGACAGGGGGTCTATGGCTACACCTTC
TRBJ1-1,-,TRBD1,TRBV30,CAWSGPGQTVSTEAFF,TGTGCCTGGAGTGGACCGGGACAGACCGTTTCCACTGAAGCTTTCTTT
TRBJ2-7,-,-,TRBV2,CASSVGLATYEQYF,TGTGCCAGCAGTGTCGGGTTAGCTACGTACGAGCAGTACTTC
TRBJ2-2,-,-,TRBV19,CASSSIWLARGELFF,TGTGCCAGTAGTAGCATCTGGCTAGCGCGTGGGGAGCTGTTTTTT
TRBJ2-1,-,-,TRBV15,CATRYPGSNEQFF,TGTGCCACCAGGTATCCGGGTTCCAATGAGCAGTTCTTC
TRBJ1-1,-,TRBD1,TRBV27,CASSSATGVGTEAFF,TGTGCCAGCAGTTCCGCGACAGGGGTGGGTACTGAAGCTTTCTTT